These 7 T cell receptor beta chains originate from one sample sequenced in a study of circulating and synovial CD4+ cells in juvenile arthritis. This table comes from immunoSEQ multiplex PCR, and its TCRdb copy is limited to in-frame clones, with some not included. This table has fewer than 35,000 clones, just under 97% appearing once. The sample consisted of CD4+ T cells from blood. These receptor sequences come from a human donor with juvenile idiopathic arthritis.

The J gene is TRBJ2-7, the V gene TRBV10-2; D remains unclear. Trimming pared 0 bases from V and 7 bases from J, leaving 4 bases between. CDR3 length: 11 amino acids. Germline V gene sequence: CDR1 WSHSY, CDR2 SAAADI. CDR3 in DNA: TGCGCCAGCAGTGAGTCGCGGGAGCAGTACTTC. Amino acids: CASSESREQYF.

This chain uses TRBV14 with TRBJ2-7; TRBD2 aligns across 11 bases. This CDR3 is 15 amino acids long. Losses at the gene ends were 5 bases for V and 4 bases for J; bases not matched to a gene: 7. Per germline, CDR1 SGHDN and CDR2 FVKESK. Here the CDR3 reads CASSYSGRAKYEQYF. The CDR3 DNA reads as TGTGCCAGCAGCTATAGCGGGAGGGCCAAGTACGAGCAGTACTTC.

This clone was seen just once. This chain joins TRBV5-1 and TRBJ2-7, with 9 bases aligning to TRBD2. The CDR3 covers 15 residues. V shed 0 bases and J 2 bases; nucleotides not matched to a gene: 3. Germline V gene sequence: CDR1 SGHRS, CDR2 YFSETQ. This chain's CDR3 is CASSLGSSGAYEQYF. CDR3 bases: TGCGCCAGCAGCTTGGGGTCTAGCGGGGCCTACGAGCAGTACTTC.

The genes are TRBV23-1 and TRBJ1-2; D remains ambiguous. TRBV23-1 carries the ORF label, with uncertain function. V was trimmed by 4 bases and J by 0 bases, leaving 15 bases between them. CDR3 size: 16 residues. The CDR3 sequence is CASSPPRPSPNYGYTF. The CDR3 nucleotides read TGCGCCAGCAGTCCCCCCAGGCCGTCGCCTAACTATGGCTACACCTTC.

The chain links TRBV2 to TRBJ2-7; 9 bases match TRBD1. CDR1 is SNHLY and CDR2 is FYNNEI in the germline V gene. With 5 bases clipped from V and 3 bases from J, the junction kept 2 bases outside the gene matches. The CDR3 is 13 amino acids. CDR3 sequence reads: CASSWDRDYEQYF. CDR3 in DNA: TGTGCCAGCAGTTGGGACAGGGACTACGAGCAGTACTTC.

The chain is built from TRBV4-1 and TRBJ2-2, with 11 nucleotides matching TRBD1. This CDR3 contains 15 residues. Germline V gene sequence: CDR1 MGHRA, CDR2 YSYEKL. V gave up 5 bases and J gave up 9 bases; unmatched junction bases: 8. The CDR3: CASSARDRGGRELFF. CDR3 nucleotide sequence: TGCGCCAGCAGCGCCCGGGACAGGGGGGGGCGGGAGCTGTTTTTT.

This chain connects TRBV4-2 to TRBJ1-3, with D uncertain. The CDR3 consists of 16 residues. Trimming shortened V by 0 bases and J by 3 bases, and 12 bases separated the two germline ends. Germline assignment: CDR1 LGHNA and CDR2 YNFKEQ. CDR3 bases: TGTGCCAGCAGCCAAGAGGTGCAGACGGGTGGAAACACCATATATTTT. Encoded protein: CASSQEVQTGGNTIYF.